A selection of T cell receptor beta chains follows, all from one sample in a study of blood T cell repertoires in COVID-19. TCRdb's copy holds only in-frame clones and misses some; the assay was immunoSEQ multiplex PCR. The profile shows fewer than 450,000 clones, about nine tenths of them singletons. Source material: PBMCs or T cells enriched from blood (not recorded which). The receptors here all came from a man aged 18-30 years who had recovered from COVID-19. CDR3s include the opening cysteine and the closing phenylalanine or tryptophan. Each record gives: D gene, J gene, clone size, V gene, CDR3 protein, CDR3 DNA. A D gene is named only where the DNA matches it firmly. Rows give clone size only sometimes, using once, few, many, or a class for an expanded clone.

d_call: TRBD1
j_call: TRBJ1-3
clone_size: .
v_call: TRBV14
cdr3_aa: CASSQAFRGLGNTIYF
cdr3_nt: TGTGCCAGCAGCCAAGCCTTTAGGGGGCTTGGAAACACCATATATTTT

d_call: .
j_call: TRBJ2-2
clone_size: .
v_call: TRBV11-2
cdr3_aa: CASSYLGPFANTGELFF
cdr3_nt: TGTGCCAGCAGCTACCTGGGCCCGTTCGCGAACACCGGGGAGCTGTTTTTT

d_call: .
j_call: TRBJ1-4
clone_size: .
v_call: TRBV15
cdr3_aa: CATSRAWGYNEKLFF
cdr3_nt: TGTGCCACCAGCAGGGCTTGGGGCTATAATGAAAAACTGTTTTTT

d_call: .
j_call: TRBJ1-2
clone_size: .
v_call: TRBV6-5
cdr3_aa: CASSFLATRGGYTF
cdr3_nt: TGTGCCAGCAGTTTCCTCGCTACCAGGGGTGGCTACACCTTC

d_call: TRBD2
j_call: TRBJ2-2
clone_size: .
v_call: TRBV13
cdr3_aa: CASSHGGTGELFF
cdr3_nt: TGTGCCAGCAGCCACGGGGGGACCGGGGAGCTGTTTTTT

d_call: .
j_call: TRBJ2-7
clone_size: .
v_call: TRBV7-9
cdr3_aa: CASSLVGGRSSYEQYF
cdr3_nt: TGTGCCAGCAGCTTAGTTGGTGGGAGGTCCTCCTACGAGCAGTACTTC

d_call: .
j_call: TRBJ2-2
clone_size: .
v_call: TRBV5-4
cdr3_aa: CASSSADGELFF
cdr3_nt: TGTGCCAGCAGCTCGGCGGACGGGGAGCTGTTTTTT

d_call: TRBD2
j_call: TRBJ2-3
clone_size: once
v_call: TRBV19
cdr3_aa: CAVLALHFTDTQYF
cdr3_nt: TGTGCCGTACTAGCGCTACACTTCACAGATACGCAGTATTTT

d_call: .
j_call: TRBJ1-5
clone_size: .
v_call: TRBV4-1
cdr3_aa: CASSQVGVNQPQHF
cdr3_nt: TGCGCCAGCAGCCAAGTGGGAGTCAATCAGCCCCAGCATTTT

d_call: TRBD2
j_call: TRBJ2-3
clone_size: .
v_call: TRBV15
cdr3_aa: CATSSGQTSGRNTQYF
cdr3_nt: TGTGCCACCAGCAGCGGACAGACTAGCGGGAGAAATACGCAGTATTTT

d_call: .
j_call: TRBJ2-7
clone_size: .
v_call: TRBV2
cdr3_aa: CASSEGWAVNTYEQYF
cdr3_nt: TGTGCCAGCAGTGAAGGATGGGCAGTCAATACCTACGAGCAGTACTTC

d_call: TRBD1
j_call: TRBJ1-2
clone_size: .
v_call: TRBV23-1
cdr3_aa: CASSQSPDREKGYTF
cdr3_nt: TGCGCCAGCAGTCAATCCCCGGACAGGGAGAAGGGCTACACCTTC

d_call: .
j_call: TRBJ1-1
clone_size: .
v_call: TRBV7-2
cdr3_aa: CASSLDIAEAFF
cdr3_nt: TGTGCCAGCAGCTTGGACATCGCTGAAGCTTTCTTT

d_call: .
j_call: TRBJ1-1
clone_size: .
v_call: TRBV7-9
cdr3_aa: CASSPQNTEAFF
cdr3_nt: TGTGCCAGCAGCCCACAAAACACTGAAGCTTTCTTT

d_call: .
j_call: TRBJ1-6
clone_size: .
v_call: TRBV5-1
cdr3_aa: CASSLAGIAYSPLHF
cdr3_nt: TGCGCCAGCAGCTTGGCGGGGATAGCGTATTCACCCCTCCACTTT

d_call: .
j_call: TRBJ1-1
clone_size: few
v_call: TRBV2
cdr3_aa: CASIEDLNTEAFF
cdr3_nt: TGTGCCAGCATCGAGGATTTGAACACTGAAGCTTTCTTT

d_call: TRBD2
j_call: TRBJ2-4
clone_size: .
v_call: TRBV9
cdr3_aa: CASSESSSSYSGRTQNIQYF
cdr3_nt: TGTGCCAGCAGCGAAAGTTCCTCCAGCTATAGCGGGAGGACCCAAAACATTCAGTACTTC

d_call: .
j_call: TRBJ1-6
clone_size: .
v_call: TRBV7-9
cdr3_aa: CASSGPYEPLHF
cdr3_nt: TGTGCCAGCTCTGGGCCTTATGAACCCCTCCACTTT

d_call: .
j_call: TRBJ1-2
clone_size: .
v_call: TRBV7-9
cdr3_aa: CASSPGSAAANYGYTF
cdr3_nt: TGTGCCAGCAGCCCCGGTAGCGCGGCAGCTAACTATGGCTACACCTTC

d_call: .
j_call: TRBJ1-1
clone_size: .
v_call: TRBV3-1/TRBV3-2
cdr3_aa: CASSQIEGDRGNTEAFF
cdr3_nt: TGTGCCAGCAGCCAGATCGAAGGCGACAGAGGGAACACTGAAGCTTTCTTT

d_call: .
j_call: TRBJ1-3
clone_size: .
v_call: TRBV5-6
cdr3_aa: CASSTKPSTSGNTIYF
cdr3_nt: TGTGCCAGCAGCACAAAACCCTCCACCTCTGGAAACACCATATATTTT

d_call: TRBD2
j_call: TRBJ2-1
clone_size: once
v_call: TRBV9
cdr3_aa: CADRGGLGNEQFF
cdr3_nt: TGTGCCGACCGGGGGGGCCTTGGGAATGAGCAGTTCTTC

d_call: .
j_call: TRBJ2-1
clone_size: .
v_call: TRBV24-1
cdr3_aa: CATSDSPFGESSYNEQFF
cdr3_nt: TGTGCCACCAGTGATTCACCCTTTGGGGAGAGCTCCTACAATGAGCAGTTCTTC

d_call: .
j_call: TRBJ1-4
clone_size: .
v_call: TRBV7-9
cdr3_aa: CASSSGERLFF
cdr3_nt: TGTGCCAGCAGCTCGGGGGAGCGGCTGTTTTTT

d_call: .
j_call: TRBJ1-1
clone_size: .
v_call: TRBV2
cdr3_aa: CASSDGLNTEAFF
cdr3_nt: TGTGCCAGCAGTGACGGACTTAACACTGAAGCTTTCTTT

d_call: TRBD1
j_call: TRBJ2-7
clone_size: .
v_call: TRBV5-1
cdr3_aa: CASSPGQGSEQYF
cdr3_nt: TGCGCCAGCAGCCCGGGACAGGGGTCGGAGCAGTACTTC

d_call: TRBD1
j_call: TRBJ1-1
clone_size: .
v_call: TRBV5-5
cdr3_aa: CASSSHSQGAASTEAFF
cdr3_nt: TGTGCCAGCAGCTCCCACTCACAGGGGGCCGCAAGCACTGAAGCTTTCTTT

d_call: .
j_call: TRBJ2-7
clone_size: .
v_call: TRBV28
cdr3_aa: CASSLSSEQYF
cdr3_nt: TGTGCCAGCAGTTTAAGCTCCGAGCAGTACTTC

d_call: .
j_call: TRBJ1-1
clone_size: .
v_call: TRBV12-3/TRBV12-4
cdr3_aa: CASGPSGGKAFF
cdr3_nt: TGTGCCAGTGGACCCTCGGGGGGTAAAGCTTTCTTT

d_call: .
j_call: TRBJ1-1
clone_size: .
v_call: TRBV7-9
cdr3_aa: CASSSGITHTEAFF
cdr3_nt: TGTGCCAGCAGCTCCGGTATAACGCACACTGAAGCTTTCTTT

d_call: .
j_call: TRBJ1-1
clone_size: .
v_call: TRBV5-5
cdr3_aa: CASSFHSGGKAATEAFF
cdr3_nt: TGTGCCAGCAGCTTTCACAGCGGGGGTAAAGCGGCCACTGAAGCTTTCTTT

d_call: .
j_call: TRBJ2-2
clone_size: .
v_call: TRBV3-1/TRBV3-2
cdr3_aa: CASSQDGYTGELFF
cdr3_nt: TGTGCCAGCAGCCAAGACGGGTACACCGGGGAGCTGTTTTTT

d_call: TRBD1
j_call: TRBJ2-1
clone_size: .
v_call: TRBV7-9
cdr3_aa: CASSLTGSLYNEQFF
cdr3_nt: TGTGCCAGCAGCTTGACAGGGTCCCTTTACAATGAGCAGTTCTTC

d_call: .
j_call: TRBJ2-7
clone_size: .
v_call: TRBV20-1
cdr3_aa: CSARTGYEQYF
cdr3_nt: TGCAGTGCTAGGACTGGCTACGAGCAGTACTTC

d_call: .
j_call: TRBJ2-3
clone_size: .
v_call: TRBV18
cdr3_aa: CASSLRTDTQYF
cdr3_nt: TGTGCCAGCTCCCTTCGCACAGATACGCAGTATTTT

d_call: .
j_call: TRBJ1-1
clone_size: .
v_call: TRBV19
cdr3_aa: CASSIGGDTEAFF
cdr3_nt: TGTGCCAGTAGTATAGGGGGAGACACTGAAGCTTTCTTT

d_call: .
j_call: TRBJ1-1
clone_size: once
v_call: TRBV7-2
cdr3_aa: CASSFSRANTEAFF
cdr3_nt: TGTGCCAGCAGCTTCAGCAGGGCGAACACTGAAGCTTTCTTT

d_call: .
j_call: TRBJ2-4
clone_size: .
v_call: TRBV14
cdr3_aa: CASSQGPSLAKNIQYF
cdr3_nt: TGTGCCAGCAGCCAAGGGCCCTCCTTAGCCAAAAACATTCAGTACTTC

d_call: TRBD1
j_call: TRBJ2-7
clone_size: .
v_call: TRBV19
cdr3_aa: CASSLRNRGTYEQYF
cdr3_nt: TGTGCCAGTAGCTTACGGAACAGGGGGACCTACGAGCAGTACTTC

d_call: .
j_call: TRBJ1-1
clone_size: .
v_call: TRBV30
cdr3_aa: CAWRRQVMNTEAFF
cdr3_nt: TGTGCCTGGAGAAGACAGGTCATGAACACTGAAGCTTTCTTT

d_call: TRBD1
j_call: TRBJ2-2
clone_size: few
v_call: TRBV6-5
cdr3_aa: CASRPGQGDTGELFF
cdr3_nt: TGTGCCAGCAGGCCGGGACAGGGAGACACCGGGGAGCTGTTTTTT

d_call: TRBD2
j_call: TRBJ2-1
clone_size: .
v_call: TRBV19
cdr3_aa: CASSIVLAGSYNEQFF
cdr3_nt: TGTGCCAGTAGCATAGTACTAGCGGGCTCCTACAATGAGCAGTTCTTC

d_call: TRBD1
j_call: TRBJ1-2
clone_size: .
v_call: TRBV18
cdr3_aa: CASSPPQGGYGYTF
cdr3_nt: TGTGCCAGCTCACCGCCGCAGGGGGGCTATGGCTACACCTTC

d_call: .
j_call: TRBJ2-7
clone_size: .
v_call: TRBV18
cdr3_aa: CASSPSSGGYYEQYF
cdr3_nt: TGTGCCAGCTCACCATCGAGCGGAGGGTACTACGAGCAGTACTTC

d_call: .
j_call: TRBJ1-1
clone_size: .
v_call: TRBV13
cdr3_aa: CASSDIMNTEAFF
cdr3_nt: TGTGCCAGCAGCGACATTATGAACACTGAAGCTTTCTTT

d_call: .
j_call: TRBJ2-2
clone_size: .
v_call: TRBV10-1
cdr3_aa: CASSDFGSENTGELFF
cdr3_nt: TGCGCCAGCAGTGATTTTGGCAGCGAGAACACCGGGGAGCTGTTTTTT

d_call: TRBD1
j_call: TRBJ1-5
clone_size: .
v_call: TRBV7-8
cdr3_aa: CASSLGGTGGMSGQPQHF
cdr3_nt: TGTGCCAGCAGCTTAGGGGGGACAGGGGGCATGTCTGGTCAGCCCCAGCATTTT

d_call: TRBD2
j_call: TRBJ2-2
clone_size: .
v_call: TRBV5-1
cdr3_aa: CASSLGLVGTGELFF
cdr3_nt: TGCGCCAGCAGCTTAGGACTAGTGGGAACCGGGGAGCTGTTTTTT

d_call: .
j_call: TRBJ2-1
clone_size: .
v_call: TRBV28
cdr3_aa: CASSLRDTYNEQFF
cdr3_nt: TGTGCCAGCAGTTTGAGGGACACCTACAATGAGCAGTTCTTC

d_call: .
j_call: TRBJ1-5
clone_size: .
v_call: TRBV7-8
cdr3_aa: CASSPRQEYQPQHF
cdr3_nt: TGTGCCAGCAGCCCCCGACAGGAGTATCAGCCCCAGCATTTT

d_call: .
j_call: TRBJ1-1
clone_size: .
v_call: TRBV5-4
cdr3_aa: CASSLIENLKTEAFF
cdr3_nt: TGTGCCAGCAGCTTGATAGAAAACCTTAAGACTGAAGCTTTCTTT

d_call: TRBD1
j_call: TRBJ2-5
clone_size: .
v_call: TRBV9
cdr3_aa: CASSVRDRGSETQYF
cdr3_nt: TGTGCCAGCAGCGTACGGGACAGGGGATCGGAGACCCAGTACTTC

d_call: .
j_call: TRBJ2-1
clone_size: .
v_call: TRBV5-4
cdr3_aa: CASRKSLEPSYNEQFF
cdr3_nt: TGTGCCAGCAGGAAAAGCCTAGAACCCTCCTACAATGAGCAGTTCTTC

d_call: TRBD1
j_call: TRBJ1-2
clone_size: .
v_call: TRBV19
cdr3_aa: CASSMGTANYGYTF
cdr3_nt: TGTGCCAGTAGTATGGGGACAGCTAACTATGGCTACACCTTC

d_call: .
j_call: TRBJ1-5
clone_size: .
v_call: TRBV12-5
cdr3_aa: CASGSRVQPQHF
cdr3_nt: TGTGCTAGTGGCTCCAGGGTGCAGCCCCAGCATTTT

d_call: .
j_call: TRBJ1-4
clone_size: .
v_call: TRBV6-5
cdr3_aa: CASIRLGDEKLFF
cdr3_nt: TGTGCCAGCATCAGGTTGGGCGATGAAAAACTGTTTTTT

d_call: .
j_call: TRBJ2-5
clone_size: once
v_call: TRBV15
cdr3_aa: CATSRPGGETQYF
cdr3_nt: TGTGCCACCAGCAGACCCGGGGGAGAGACCCAGTACTTC

d_call: TRBD1
j_call: TRBJ1-5
clone_size: .
v_call: TRBV19
cdr3_aa: CASTSDRGYQKPQHF
cdr3_nt: TGTGCCAGTACCTCGGACAGGGGGTACCAAAAGCCCCAGCATTTT

d_call: .
j_call: TRBJ1-1
clone_size: .
v_call: TRBV11-3
cdr3_aa: CASSKTGNTEAFF
cdr3_nt: TGTGCCAGCAGTAAGACAGGGAACACTGAAGCTTTCTTT